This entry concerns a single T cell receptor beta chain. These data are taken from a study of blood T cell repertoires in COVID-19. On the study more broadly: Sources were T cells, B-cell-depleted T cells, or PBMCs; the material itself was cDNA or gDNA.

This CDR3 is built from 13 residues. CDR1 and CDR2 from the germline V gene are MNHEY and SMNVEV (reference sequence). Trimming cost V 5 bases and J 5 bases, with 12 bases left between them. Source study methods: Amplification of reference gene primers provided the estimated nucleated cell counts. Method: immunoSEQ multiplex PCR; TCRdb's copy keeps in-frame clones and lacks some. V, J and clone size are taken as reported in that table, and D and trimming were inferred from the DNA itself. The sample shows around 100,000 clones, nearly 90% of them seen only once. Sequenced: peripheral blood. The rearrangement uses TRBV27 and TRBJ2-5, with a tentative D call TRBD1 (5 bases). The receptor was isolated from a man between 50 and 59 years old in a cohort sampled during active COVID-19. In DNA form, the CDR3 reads TGTGCCAGCAGTGATTGGGGCCAGGAGACCCAGTACTTC. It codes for CASSDWGQETQYF.